The 30 T cell receptor beta chains listed next were all sequenced from one sample in a study of T cells in Graves' hyperthyroidism and ophthalmopathy. RNA transcripts served as the template for amplifying TCR beta CDR3 regions. Initially, a first-round RT-PCR of the TCR CDR3 employed the HTBI primer set. TCRdb called the multiplex PCR reads again in MiXCR, with one record for every CDR3 protein. Of 350,000 to 400,000 distinct CDR3 sequences listed, approximately 19% are singletons. Sequencing was done on a sample of blood. Receptor source: a woman aged 18 to 35 with Graves' hyperthyroidism.

The V call is TRBV7-2, the J call TRBJ1-1; perhaps TRBD1 as D (6 bases). This CDR3 is built from 13 residues. V lost 4 bases and J lost 3, with 9 bases in between. CDR1 is SGHTA and CDR2 is FQGNSA in the germline V gene. The CDR3 nucleotides read TGTGCCAGCAGCTCCCGACAGGACACTGAAGCTTTCTTT. Translation gives CASSSRQDTEAFF.

This clonotype was detected ten times or more. The chain joins TRBV3-1 to TRBJ1-2, with TRBD1 as a possible D gene (5 bases). The germline V gene encodes CDR1 LGHDT and CDR2 YNNKEL (reference sequence). V was trimmed by 4 bases and J by 6 bases, leaving 15 bases between them. The CDR3 runs 14 residues. The DNA for the CDR3 is TGTGCCAGCAGCCGTGGACTGGGGGGTGATGGCTACACCTTC. Amino acids: CASSRGLGGDGYTF.

This clonotype was found many times. The chain combines TRBV28 with TRBJ2-7; maybe TRBD1 (6 bases). Germline lookup yields CDR1 MDHEN and CDR2 SYDVKM. V dropped 8 bases and J dropped 6 bases, with 23 bases sitting between them. The CDR3 loop spans 15 amino acids. The CDR3 DNA is TGTGCCAGCCTGGGGCAGGGGCGCATTGTTCTCGAGCAGTACTTC. Its protein product is CASLGQGRIVLEQYF.

The rearrangement joins TRBV27 to TRBJ2-7, with 7 bases identical to TRBD2. With V trimmed by 6 bases and J by 6 bases, 2 bases remained unmatched. The CDR3 is 11 residues long. CDR1 and CDR2 (germline): MNHEY, SMNVEV (reference sequence). The DNA for the CDR3 is TGTGCCAGCAGGTGGGGGGGCGAGCAGTACTTC. Its translation: CASRWGGEQYF.

This clonotype was seen at least ten times. This sequence joins TRBV29-1 and TRBJ2-2; perhaps D is TRBD1 or TRBD2 (5 bases each). Germline values: CDR1 SQVTM, CDR2 ANQGSEA. This CDR3 region has 11 residues. V was shortened by 6 bases and J by 10 bases, with 12 bases between the two germline ends. This CDR3 is CSVEGPEELFF. Here the CDR3 DNA reads TGCAGCGTAGAGGGGCCTGAGGAGCTGTTTTTT.

The rearrangement joins TRBV5-1 to TRBJ1-1, with D unclear. Trimming pared 0 bases from V and 3 bases from J, leaving 15 bases between. The germline V gene has CDR1 SGHRS and CDR2 YFSETQ. This CDR3 is 16 amino acids long. The CDR3 region has the DNA TGCGCCAGCAGCTTGGAAGGGTTCTGGATTTACACTGAAGCTTTCTTT. This encodes CASSLEGFWIYTEAFF. Full variable domain (missing parts from reference TRBV5-1 and TRBJ1-1): KAGVTQTPRYLIKTRGQQVTLSCSPISGHRSVSWYQQTPGQGLQFLFEYFSETQRNKGNFPGRFSGRQFSNSRSEMNVSTLELGDSALYLCASSLEGFWIYTEAFFGQGTRLTVV.

This clonotype was recorded many times. The chain joins TRBV6-1 to TRBJ2-5, with D tentatively TRBD1 or TRBD2 (6 bases each). CDR1 is MNHNS and CDR2 is SASEGT in the germline V gene. The CDR3 is 13 residues long. V lost 7 bases to trimming and J lost 5 bases, with 14 bases between them. The CDR3 region is CASNGGLMETQYF. CDR3 nucleotides: TGTGCCAGCAATGGGGGGCTAATGGAGACCCAGTACTTC.

There are many counts of this clonotype. The CDR3 bases are TGTGCCAGCAGCCCTAGACAGGGGATGACTGAAGCTTTCTTT. Its translation is CASSPRQGMTEAFF. V is TRBV7-9 and J is TRBJ1-1; 8 nucleotides align to TRBD1. The V and J ends lost 5 bases and 5 bases, in that order; junction bases with no gene match: 7. The CDR3 length is 14 residues. Germline values: CDR1 SEHNR, CDR2 FQNEAQ (reference sequence).

Many counts were recorded for this clonotype. The chain employs TRBV6-5 and TRBJ1-5; D gene ambiguous. CDR1 and CDR2 from the germline V gene are MNHEY and SVGAGI. V gave up 11 bases and J gave up 7 bases, with 18 bases separating them. The CDR3 runs to 13 residues. This CDR3 is CAPFLPRGQPQHF. The CDR3 region has the DNA TGTGCCCCCTTTCTCCCCAGAGGACAGCCCCAGCATTTT.

At least ten counts were recorded for this clonotype. The chain combines TRBV6-5 with TRBJ1-1; a possible D gene is TRBD1 (5 bases). Deletions cut 6 bases from V and 1 base from J, with 18 bases between. This CDR3 comprises 16 residues. The germline gives CDR1 MNHEY, CDR2 SVGAGI. CDR3 sequence: CASSPGGGSRNTEAFF. CDR3 nucleotide sequence: TGTGCCAGCAGCCCGGGGGGAGGGAGTAGGAACACTGAAGCTTTCTTT.

The chain has TRBV6-1 and TRBJ2-5; 8 nucleotides match TRBD2. The CDR3 is 15 residues long. Trimming took 7 bases from V and 1 from J; bases not matched to a gene: 8. The germline CDR1 and CDR2 sequences are MNHNS and SASEGT. The CDR3 nucleotides are TGTGCCAGCACGACCAGCGGGGGAACCCAAGAGACCCAGTACTTC. Its protein is CASTTSGGTQETQYF.

This clonotype was seen repeatedly, ten times or more. This chain links TRBV3-1 with TRBJ1-5; no firm D call. The germline V gene has CDR1 LGHDT and CDR2 YNNKEL (reference sequence). This CDR3 comprises 14 residues. The ends were cut back, 1 base at V and 5 bases at J, with 9 bases in the middle. CDR3 nucleotide sequence: TGTGCCAGCAGCCAAGCTGGGATTGATCAGCCCCAGCATTTT. Its translation: CASSQAGIDQPQHF.

This clonotype has ten or more counts. V gene TRBV5-1 combines with J gene TRBJ2-3; 10 bases align to TRBD2. CDR1 SGHRS and CDR2 YFSETQ come from the germline V gene. The CDR3 is 16 amino acids. The trim removed 0 bases at V and 3 bases at J, leaving 4 bases unmatched. The CDR3 DNA reads as TGCGCCAGCAGCTTGGAAGCGGGGGGGCTTACAGATACGCAGTATTTT. Translation: CASSLEAGGLTDTQYF. The whole variable domain, remainder taken from reference TRBV5-1 and TRBJ2-3, is KAGVTQTPRYLIKTRGQQVTLSCSPISGHRSVSWYQQTPGQGLQFLFEYFSETQRNKGNFPGRFSGRQFSNSRSEMNVSTLELGDSALYLCASSLEAGGLTDTQYFGPGTRLTVL.

There are many counts of this clonotype. The chain uses TRBV5-4 and TRBJ2-3, with 11 bases aligning to TRBD2. CDR3 size: 14 residues. Losses at the gene ends were 3 bases for V and 8 bases for J; bases not matched to a gene: 5. In germline, CDR1 is SGHNT, CDR2 YYREEE (reference sequence). CDR3 sequence: CASSYSGGAGTQYF. The CDR3 nucleotides read TGTGCCAGCAGCTATAGCGGGGGGGCCGGTACGCAGTATTTT.

This clonotype was detected ten times or more. The chain is built from TRBV12-3 or TRBV12-4 and TRBJ1-5, with a weak D call TRBD1 (6 bases). This CDR3 has 15 amino acids. Trimming took 2 bases from V and 7 from J, leaving 15 bases between them. CDR3 coding DNA: TGTGCCAGCAGTTTACAGGGTACAGGGAACCAGCCCCAGCATTTT. Its translation: CASSLQGTGNQPQHF.

This clonotype showed up many times. V usage is TRBV29-1 and J usage is TRBJ1-1; D is uncertain. The length of the CDR3 is 14 residues. Between the trimmed V and J ends, which lost 4 bases and 4 bases, there was a span of 16 bases. The V gene's germline CDR1 is SQVTM and CDR2 ANQGSEA. The CDR3 coding sequence is TGCAGCGTTGCCCGGGCCTCGGAGATCACTGAAGCTTTCTTT. Translation: CSVARASEITEAFF.

The CDR3 DNA is TGTGCCAGCAACGGACTTCCGGGACAGGGCAACAATCAGCCCCAGCATTTT. Amino acids: CASNGLPGQGNNQPQHF. The J gene is TRBJ1-5, the V gene TRBV6-2 or TRBV6-3; 9 nucleotides agree with TRBD1. Germline-derived CDR1 and CDR2 are MNHEY and SVGEGT. This CDR3 comprises 17 residues. V was clipped by 7 bases and J by 3 bases; unmatched bases: 13.

This clonotype was detected only a few times. The rearrangement joins TRBV19 to TRBJ2-7; 7 bases line up with TRBD2. V lost 3 bases and J lost 0; bases outside the gene matches: 11. The CDR3 spans 17 residues. Germline V gene lookup returns CDR1 LNHDA and CDR2 SQIVND (reference sequence). The CDR3 reads CASSISGLAGFSYEQYF. The CDR3 DNA is TGTGCCAGTAGTATCTCGGGATTAGCGGGCTTCTCCTACGAGCAGTACTTC. Looking up the rest from reference TRBV19 and TRBJ2-7 gives the full variable domain: DGGITQSPKYLFRKEGQNVTLSCEQNLNHDAMYWYRQDPGQGLRLIYYSQIVNDFQKGDIAEGYSVSREKKESFPLTVTSAQKNPTAFYLCASSISGLAGFSYEQYFGPGTRLTVT.

In this sample, this clonotype turned up many times. The chain links TRBV6-2 or TRBV6-3 to TRBJ1-6; D is unclear. The V gene lost 6 bases and the J gene lost 3 bases, with 12 bases spanning the gap. Germline-derived CDR1 and CDR2 are MNHEY and SVGEGT. The CDR3 totals 15 residues. The CDR3 DNA follows: TGTGCCAGCAGGACTCAGGCCGTCTATAATTCACCCCTCCACTTT. It encodes CASRTQAVYNSPLHF.

There are a few counts of this clonotype. The rearrangement uses TRBV12-3 or TRBV12-4 and TRBJ2-5, with D perhaps given as TRBD1 or TRBD2 (5 bases each). V lost 6 bases to trimming and J lost 7 bases, with 15 bases between them. The CDR3 extends over 13 amino acids. The chain's CDR3 is CASRDTSRGTQYF. In DNA form, the CDR3 reads TGTGCCAGCAGGGACACCTCGAGGGGGACCCAGTACTTC.

The V gene is TRBV28, the J gene TRBJ1-5; 8 bases line up with TRBD1. The germline gives CDR1 MDHEN, CDR2 SYDVKM. J gave up 6 bases and V 4 bases, and 5 bases lay outside the gene matches. This CDR3 contains 14 residues. The CDR3 region is CASSSGGEIQPQHF. CDR3 nucleotide sequence: TGTGCCAGCAGTTCAGGGGGCGAGATTCAGCCCCAGCATTTT. The complete variable domain, with remaining parts taken from reference TRBV28 and TRBJ1-5, reads DVKVTQSSRYLVKRTGEKVFLECVQDMDHENMFWYRQDPGLGLRLIYFSYDVKMKEKGDIPEGYSVSREKKERFSLILESASTNQTSMYLCASSSGGEIQPQHFGDGTRLSIL.

This clonotype came up many times. CDR3 sequence reads: CSGLSGANVLTF. The CDR3 bases are TGCAGTGGCCTCTCTGGGGCCAACGTCCTGACTTTC. The gene calls are TRBV20-1 and TRBJ2-6, with D unclear. This CDR3 is built from 12 residues. Germline CDR1 DFQATT, CDR2 SNEGSKA (reference sequence). V lost 7 bases and J lost 0, with 4 bases in between.

The table lists this clonotype with a few counts. The chain links TRBV18 to TRBJ1-6; D is possibly TRBD1 (5 bases). The germline V gene has CDR1 KGHSH and CDR2 LQKENI. The CDR3 contains 16 residues. V lost 0 bases, J lost 5 bases, and 11 bases lay in between. As DNA, the CDR3 is TGTGCCAGCTCACCACCGGGGCAGGGCGATAATTCACCCCTCCACTTT. It codes for CASSPPGQGDNSPLHF.

This clonotype was detected ten times or more. The chain joins TRBV6-1 to TRBJ1-1; tentative D call: TRBD1 (6 bases). Germline V lookup: CDR1 MNHNS, CDR2 SASEGT. V lost 8 bases and J 5 bases, leaving 21 bases between the germline ends. The CDR3 sequence is 15 residues long. The CDR3: CASLEVEDSRTEAFF. In DNA form, the CDR3 reads TGTGCCAGCCTGGAGGTCGAGGACAGTCGAACTGAAGCTTTCTTT.

In this sample, this clonotype turned up many times. The chain links TRBV12-3 or TRBV12-4 to TRBJ1-1, with D possibly matching TRBD1 (5 bases). The CDR3 is 17 residues long. V dropped 6 bases and J dropped 1 base, with 21 bases sitting between them. The CDR3 DNA reads as TGTGCCAGCAGCCTGGACTCCAGGGCGAGTGGGAACACTGAAGCTTTCTTT. Its translation: CASSLDSRASGNTEAFF.

This clonotype has only one observation. This rearrangement joins TRBV7-2 to TRBJ2-7; D remains unclear. The CDR3 extends over 13 amino acids. Germline V gene data show CDR1 as SGHTA and CDR2 as FQGNSA. With 6 bases removed from V and 3 bases from J, the gap between germline ends came to 12 bases. DNA for the CDR3: TGTGCCAGCAGTTACCGGGTTATCTACGAGCAGTACTTC. It codes for CASSYRVIYEQYF.

In its sample, this clonotype was seen many times. This chain connects TRBV2 to TRBJ2-2, with 7 bases fitting TRBD1. Germline V CDR1 and CDR2: SNHLY, FYNNEI. The CDR3 covers 14 residues. V lost 8 bases and J lost 1; bases outside the gene matches: 4. Here the CDR3 DNA reads TGTGCCAGCCCCGGGACAGAGAACACCGGGGAGCTGTTTTTT. Translated: CASPGTENTGELFF.

This clonotype was counted ten times or more. This chain uses TRBV18 with TRBJ1-1; D may be TRBD1 (5 bases). CDR1 KGHSH and CDR2 LQKENI come from the germline V gene. V was trimmed by 1 base and J by 4 bases, leaving 10 bases between them. This CDR3 has 14 amino acids. CDR3 coding DNA: TGTGCCAGCTCACCACAGGGGCGTGTCACTGAAGCTTTCTTT. Protein: CASSPQGRVTEAFF.

The chain links TRBV7-2 to TRBJ2-3, with 7 bases aligning to TRBD2. This CDR3 region has 15 residues. Germline CDR1 and CDR2: SGHTA and FQGNSA. The V gene end was trimmed by 1 base and the J gene end by 3 bases; junction bases not matched to a gene: 4. CDR3 protein: CASSLGLADTDTQYF. The CDR3 coding sequence is TGTGCCAGCAGCTTAGGGCTAGCGGATACAGATACGCAGTATTTT.

This clonotype was seen a handful of times. The V call is TRBV7-2, the J call TRBJ2-7, with a tentative D call TRBD1 (6 bases). This CDR3 contains 14 residues. CDR1 is SGHTA, CDR2 FQGNSA, per germline. Trimming left V 5 bases short and J 4 bases short, with 15 bases between. Written as DNA, the CDR3 is TGTGCCAGCAGCCCGGACAGTGGTCGGTACGAGCAGTACTTC. The encoded protein is CASSPDSGRYEQYF.